The sequence of this TCR beta chain was determined in a study of identical twins. Notes on the study in general: Models underestimated how often monozygotic twins shared out-of-frame TCR alpha. In cord blood, abundant beta clonotypes had fewer insertions; memory showed no trend.

Germline V gene lookup returns CDR1 DFQATT and CDR2 SNEGSKA (reference sequence). The V gene lost 5 bases and the J gene lost 0 bases, with 5 bases spanning the gap. The CDR3 spans 11 residues. This clonotype occurred many times. Antigen: not known. Unique molecular identifiers were present on the cDNA, and a universal primer site came from template switching. TCRdb called the 5' RACE reads again in MiXCR, with one record for every CDR3 protein. The table includes 420,000 or so distinct CDR3 sequences, 18% detected once. Sequences were obtained from naive T cells sorted from blood. This clonotype originated in a middle-aged man in good health. V is TRBV20-1 and J is TRBJ2-7; D is undetermined. The CDR3 coding sequence is TGCAGTGCTCCCTCCTCCTACGAGCAGTACTTC. The encoded protein is CSAPSSYEQYF.